These 4 T cell receptor beta chains came from one sample sequenced in a study of blood T cell repertoires in COVID-19. Libraries were prepared by immunoSEQ multiplex PCR; TCRdb keeps only in-frame clonotypes and omits some of them. Among 240,000 or so clones listed, 70% to 90% were seen once. Sequencing was performed on peripheral blood. The receptors shown here come from a woman aged 30 to 39 who had recovered from COVID-19.

This sequence joins TRBV2 and TRBJ2-5, with D perhaps TRBD2 (6 bases). The V and J ends lost 6 bases and 5 bases respectively, with 16 bases between them. The germline CDR1 and CDR2 sequences are SNHLY and FYNNEI. The CDR3 extends over 14 amino acids. The CDR3 loop reads CASRAGGSLETQYF. In nucleotides, the CDR3 is TGTGCCAGCAGGGCCGGGGGTTCGCTTGAGACCCAGTACTTC.

The V call is TRBV18, the J call TRBJ1-2, with 7 nucleotides matching TRBD1. The CDR3 is 16 amino acids. J was trimmed by 6 bases and V by 2 bases; bases with no gene match: 12. Germline values: CDR1 KGHSH, CDR2 LQKENI. CDR3: CASSPIGTAGGDGYTF. The CDR3, as DNA: TGTGCCAGCTCACCAATAGGGACAGCGGGGGGTGATGGCTACACCTTC.

CDR3 in amino acids: CASNGVAGGSNSPLHF. The CDR3 coding sequence is TGTGCCAGCAACGGGGTGGCAGGGGGTTCTAATTCACCCCTCCACTTT. The chain carries TRBV7-9 and TRBJ1-6, with 7 bases identical to TRBD1. The CDR3 is 16 residues long. The germline gives CDR1 SEHNR, CDR2 FQNEAQ (reference sequence). V lost 7 bases, J lost 6 bases, and 12 bases stayed unmatched.

V gene TRBV18 combines with J gene TRBJ2-1; TRBD2 agrees at 10 bases. CDR3 length: 16 amino acids. J was trimmed by 6 bases and V by 2 bases; bases with no gene match: 7. CDR1 is KGHSH and CDR2 is LQKENI in the germline V gene. CDR3 residues: CASSPKAAGGPNEQFF. In DNA form, the CDR3 reads TGTGCCAGCTCACCAAAAGCAGCGGGGGGGCCCAATGAGCAGTTCTTC. Using reference TRBV18 and TRBJ2-1 for the parts outside the CDR3, the full variable domain is NAGVMQNPRHLVRRRGQEARLRCSPMKGHSHVYWYRQLPEEGLKFMVYLQKENIIDESGMPKERFSAEFPKEGPSILRIQQVVRGDSAAYFCASSPKAAGGPNEQFFGPGTRLTVL.